A selection of T cell receptor beta chains follows, all from one sample in a study of OX40 agonist ivuxolimab in advanced cancers. Assay: immunoSEQ multiplex PCR; the TCRdb copy retains only in-frame clones and omits some. The sample includes about 41,000 clones, 70% to 85% of them seen just once. Sample: CD4+ or CD8+ T cells sorted from blood, taken in a trial of the OX40 agonist ivuxolimab. The receptors stem from an adult with an advanced solid tumor such as melanoma, head and neck, liver or kidney cancer. CDR3s include the opening cysteine and the closing phenylalanine or tryptophan. The order of the fields is CDR3 protein, CDR3 DNA, clone size, J gene, V gene, D gene. A D gene is named only where the DNA matches it firmly. Clone size is stated in some rows and not others, as once, few, many or a class when expanded.

CASRQGLGSPLHF | TGCGCCAGCCGACAGGGGCTTGGCTCACCCCTCCACTTT | NA | TRBJ1-6 | TRBV4-3 | TRBD1
CASSWSGGTGNEQFF | TGTGCCAGCAGCTGGAGCGGGGGGACGGGGAATGAGCAGTTCTTC | NA | TRBJ2-1 | TRBV7-3 | TRBD2
CASSEVHGNTDTQYF | TGTGCCAGCAGTGAAGTACACGGAAACACAGATACGCAGTATTTT | NA | TRBJ2-3 | TRBV6-1 | NA
CASSTTRQGNGYTF | TGTGCCAGCAGTACCACGAGACAGGGGAATGGCTACACCTTC | NA | TRBJ1-2 | TRBV6-5 | TRBD1
CASSFGAASPNAQHF | TGTGCCAGCAGCTTCGGGGCAGCGTCTCCTAATGCCCAGCATTTT | NA | TRBJ1-5 | TRBV5-6 | NA
CASRPWASQETQYF | TGTGCCAGCAGGCCTTGGGCTTCTCAAGAGACCCAGTACTTC | NA | TRBJ2-5 | TRBV7-2 | NA
CASSYGGWNEQFF | TGTGCCAGCAGTTACGGGGGTTGGAATGAGCAGTTCTTC | NA | TRBJ2-1 | TRBV6-5 | NA
CATSRGTSDNTEAFF | TGTGCCACCAGCAGAGGGACAAGCGATAACACTGAAGCTTTCTTT | NA | TRBJ1-1 | TRBV15 | NA
CASSFRYNEQFF | TGTGCCAGCAGCTTTCGTTATAATGAGCAGTTCTTC | NA | TRBJ2-1 | TRBV7-9 | NA
CASSYGRAEAFF | TGTGCCAGCAGCTACGGACGGGCTGAAGCTTTCTTT | NA | TRBJ1-1 | TRBV7-2 | NA
CASSSGSGTLNYGYTF | TGCGCCAGCAGCTCAGGAAGCGGGACGCTAAACTATGGCTACACCTTC | NA | TRBJ1-2 | TRBV5-1 | NA
CASSVLAVSYNEQFF | TGTGCCAGCAGCGTACTAGCGGTGTCCTACAATGAGCAGTTCTTC | NA | TRBJ2-1 | TRBV9 | TRBD2
CASSLPGTSEETQYF | TGTGCCAGCAGCTTACCTGGGACTAGTGAGGAGACCCAGTACTTC | NA | TRBJ2-5 | TRBV7-8 | TRBD2
CASSIHRAGTEAFF | TGTGCCAGTAGTATTCACAGGGCGGGGACTGAAGCTTTCTTT | NA | TRBJ1-1 | TRBV19 | NA
CASSQVAGGDTQYF | TGTGCCAGCAGCCAGGTAGCGGGGGGAGATACGCAGTATTTT | NA | TRBJ2-3 | TRBV5-8 | TRBD2
CASSFQSNQPQHF | TGTGCCAGCAGCTTCCAAAGCAATCAGCCCCAGCATTTT | NA | TRBJ1-5 | TRBV7-9 | NA
CASSLPWDTQYF | TGTGCCAGCAGCTTACCCTGGGATACGCAGTATTTT | NA | TRBJ2-3 | TRBV7-6 | NA
CASGLATGTGNTEAFF | TGTGCTAGTGGTTTGGCCACCGGGACGGGAAACACTGAAGCTTTCTTT | NA | TRBJ1-1 | TRBV12-5 | NA
CASSLEQRSMNTEAFF | TGCGCCAGCAGCTTGGAGCAGCGAAGCATGAACACTGAAGCTTTCTTT | NA | TRBJ1-1 | TRBV5-1 | NA
CASSLDWAWGNTDTQYF | TGTGCCAGCAGCTTAGATTGGGCTTGGGGTAACACAGATACGCAGTATTTT | NA | TRBJ2-3 | TRBV11-2 | NA
CASSLGTGRYNEQFF | TGTGCCAGCAGCTTAGGGACGGGTAGGTACAATGAGCAGTTCTTC | few | TRBJ2-1 | TRBV7-2 | NA
CASSLGVGTENQPQHF | TGTGCCAGCAGCTTGGGAGTCGGGACAGAGAATCAGCCCCAGCATTTT | NA | TRBJ1-5 | TRBV5-6 | TRBD1
CASSERAASYEQYF | TGTGCCAGCTCCGAGAGAGCCGCTTCCTACGAGCAGTACTTC | NA | TRBJ2-7 | TRBV6-5 | NA
CAWSVGTGATDTQYF | TGTGCCTGGAGTGTAGGGACAGGGGCTACAGATACGCAGTATTTT | NA | TRBJ2-3 | TRBV30 | TRBD1
CASRDPQGRNEQFF | TGTGCCAGCAGGGACCCACAGGGACGGAATGAGCAGTTCTTC | NA | TRBJ2-1 | TRBV2 | NA
CASSPPREGYGYTF | TGTGCCAGCAGCCCTCCTAGAGAGGGCTATGGCTACACCTTC | NA | TRBJ1-2 | TRBV5-8 | NA
CASSLWPHRGESYEQYF | TGTGCCAGCAGCCTATGGCCCCACAGGGGGGAATCCTACGAGCAGTACTTC | NA | TRBJ2-7 | TRBV11-2 | TRBD1
CASSSRLAGQDTQYF | TGTGCCAGCAGCTCAAGACTAGCGGGACAGGATACGCAGTATTTT | NA | TRBJ2-3 | TRBV7-2 | TRBD2
CASSEIPPNYGYTF | TGTGCCAGCAGTGAAATTCCCCCTAACTATGGCTACACCTTC | NA | TRBJ1-2 | TRBV6-1 | NA
CASSFLAPGEQYF | TGTGCCAGCAGTTTCTTGGCCCCCGGCGAGCAGTACTTC | NA | TRBJ2-7 | TRBV27 | NA
CASSHRDRVSYNEQFF | TGCGCCAGCAGCCATCGGGACAGAGTCTCCTACAATGAGCAGTTCTTC | few | TRBJ2-1 | TRBV4-1 | TRBD1
CASRGRTGNTIYF | TGTGCCAGCAGGGGACGGACTGGAAACACCATATATTTT | NA | TRBJ1-3 | TRBV5-8 | NA
CATSLGTGAYNEQFF | TGTGCCACTTCCCTCGGGACAGGAGCCTACAATGAGCAGTTCTTC | once | TRBJ2-1 | TRBV2 | TRBD1
CASSRSGGGYEQYF | TGTGCCAGCAGCCGCAGCGGGGGAGGCTACGAGCAGTACTTC | NA | TRBJ2-7 | TRBV11-2 | TRBD2